Included here is one TCR beta chain sequence, with context. The data were obtained in a study of control samples from healthy donors and cancer patients. Clones were read by immunoSEQ multiplex PCR, and TCRdb kept only the in-frame ones, dropping some. This table holds roughly 450,000 clones, over 75% found once. Sequenced material: PBMCs. This TCR was sampled from a man between 35 and 55 years old with head and neck cancer.

This CDR3 reads CASSLEGGAEPQHF. The CDR3 DNA reads as TGTGCCAGCAGCTTGGAAGGGGGCGCAGAGCCCCAGCATTTT. This chain joins TRBV5-5 and TRBJ1-5, with TRBD1 matching over 7 bases. This CDR3 is 14 amino acids long. Germline lookup yields CDR1 SGHKS and CDR2 YYEKEE (reference sequence). Trimming cost V 0 bases and J 8 bases; bases outside gene matches: 5.